This T cell receptor (beta chain) emerged from a study of memory CD4+ T cells and cytomegalovirus serostatus. Repertoires were generated with immunoSEQ multiplex PCR, while TCRdb's copy carries only in-frame clones and drops some. This sample has roughly 49,000 clones, with 70% to 85% found just once. Single viable CD3+CD4+CD8-CD45RO+ cells were sorted as the memory CD4+ T cells. The CDR3 consists of 15 residues. J lost 6 bases, V lost 4 bases, and 9 bases had no gene match. Germline values: CDR1 SEHNR, CDR2 FQNEAQ (reference sequence). Specimen: memory CD4+ T cells from blood. The TCR originated in an adult in good health and CMV-seronegative. This chain joins TRBV7-9 and TRBJ2-4; 7 bases agree with TRBD1. CDR3 protein: CASSSSKGQLNIQYF. Written as DNA, the CDR3 is TGTGCCAGCAGCTCATCCAAGGGACAGTTAAACATTCAGTACTTC.